The 25 T cell receptor beta chains below all came from one sample that was sequenced in a study of CD8+CD57+ T cells in acquired aplastic anemia. TCR beta VDJ combinations and CDR3 sequences were profiled from genomic DNA. TCRdb re-called the reads with MiXCR, one entry per CDR3 protein. The data hold 130,000 or so distinct CDR3 sequences, with roughly 40% observed a single time. The authors sequenced patients whose flow cytometry had shown CD8+CD57+ cell expansion. The material sequenced was sorted CD4+, CD8+, or CD8+CD57+ T cells (not recorded which) from PBMCs. The receptors derive from a human donor with aplastic anemia.

This clonotype was observed a handful of times. The V gene is TRBV7-9, the J gene TRBJ2-5; D gene unclear. The CDR3 has 10 residues. Germline assignment: CDR1 SEHNR and CDR2 FQNEAQ (reference sequence). V was clipped by 5 bases and J by 5 bases, with 3 bases between them. CDR3 DNA sequence: TGTGCCAGCAGCGTGGAGACCCAGTACTTC. Translated: CASSVETQYF.

This clonotype appeared many times. The chain has TRBV5-1 and TRBJ2-5; possible D gene TRBD1, 6 bases. Looked up from germline, CDR1 is SGHRS and CDR2 is YFSETQ. The CDR3 has 14 residues. V lost 0 bases and J 5 bases, leaving 11 bases between the germline ends. CDR3 in amino acids: CASSLADREETQYF. DNA of the CDR3: TGCGCCAGCAGCTTGGCGGACAGAGAGGAGACCCAGTACTTC.

The rearrangement links TRBV10-3 to TRBJ2-1; D possibly corresponds to TRBD2 (5 bases). The V end was cut by 6 bases, the J end by 5 bases, with 11 bases between. Germline V gene data show CDR1 as ENHRY and CDR2 as SYGVKD. The CDR3 length is 13 residues. As DNA, the CDR3 is TGTGCCATCAGGGACTCCACCGACAATGAGCAGTTCTTC. It yields the protein CAIRDSTDNEQFF.

As concerns this clonotype: At one end the junction does not follow the germline gene, possibly because of a read error. This chain links TRBV10-3 with TRBJ1-2; tentative D call: TRBD1 (5 bases). CDR1 is ENHRY and CDR2 is SYGVKD in the germline V gene. The CDR3 runs 16 residues. The CDR3 DNA reads as TGTGCCAGCAGTAACCTAGACAGAGACCTTAACTATGGCTACACCTTC. Its translation: CASSNLDRDLNYGYTF.

V gene TRBV2 combines with J gene TRBJ2-1; 7 bases are a match to TRBD1. V was clipped by 8 bases and J by 5 bases; unmatched bases: 9. Germline assignment: CDR1 SNHLY and CDR2 FYNNEI. The CDR3 sequence is 14 residues long. The CDR3: CASHQGERDNEQFF. In nucleotides, the CDR3 is TGTGCCAGCCATCAGGGGGAGAGGGACAATGAGCAGTTCTTC.

This clonotype occurred many times. The chain carries TRBV20-1 and TRBJ1-5, with a weak D call TRBD1 (5 bases). The CDR3 consists of 13 residues. Germline V gene sequence: CDR1 DFQATT, CDR2 SNEGSKA (reference sequence). V shed 6 bases and J shed 6 bases, with 15 bases lying between them. This chain's CDR3 is CSAKQVTSQPQHF. The CDR3 DNA reads as TGCAGTGCGAAACAGGTCACCAGTCAGCCCCAGCATTTT.

The CDR3 DNA reads TGTGCCAGCACACAGGGTGTAGCCACTGAAGCTTTCTTT. As protein: CASTQGVATEAFF. The genes are TRBV25-1 and TRBJ1-1, with D perhaps TRBD1 (6 bases). This CDR3 spans 13 amino acids. V was trimmed by 7 bases and J by 4 bases, leaving 13 bases between them. CDR1 is MGHDK, CDR2 SYGVNS, per germline. The entire variable domain, with the rest obtained from reference TRBV25-1 and TRBJ1-1, is as follows: EADIYQTPRYLVIGTGKKITLECSQTMGHDKMYWYQQDPGMELHLIHYSYGVNSTEKGDLSSESTVSRIRTEHFPLTLESARPSHTSQYLCASTQGVATEAFFGQGTRLTVV.

This clonotype appeared many times. The rearrangement joins TRBV7-2 to TRBJ2-1, with D perhaps TRBD1 (5 bases). The CDR3 runs 15 residues. V was cut by 2 bases and J by 3 bases, with 11 bases left in between. Germline V gives CDR1 SGHTA, CDR2 FQGNSA. The CDR3 spells CASSLNGADYNEQFF. The CDR3 DNA sequence: TGTGCCAGCAGCTTAAATGGGGCGGACTACAATGAGCAGTTCTTC.

This chain uses TRBV19 with TRBJ1-6; no firm D call. The CDR3 is made up of 15 amino acids. The V end lost 5 bases, the J end lost 8 bases, and 16 bases lay between the germline ends. Germline CDR1 is LNHDA and CDR2 is SQIVND (reference sequence). In DNA, the CDR3 is TGTGCCAGTAGTTTCGGACCGTCCCGGGATTCACCCCTCCACTTT. This translates into CASSFGPSRDSPLHF.

The genes are TRBV7-9 and TRBJ2-5; D remains unclear. The CDR3 covers 14 residues. Germline V gene sequence: CDR1 SEHNR, CDR2 FQNEAQ (reference sequence). V lost 2 bases, J lost 7 bases, and 14 bases lay in between. The CDR3 region has the DNA TGTGCCAGCAGCTTATCCCCCTCAGAAGTGACCCAGTACTTC. Amino acid sequence: CASSLSPSEVTQYF.

This clonotype was recorded many times. The DNA of the CDR3 is TGTGCCAGCAATTCTGGGGGGGTACGGACTGAAGCTTTCTTT. Amino acid sequence: CASNSGGVRTEAFF. The V and J genes are TRBV12-3 or TRBV12-4 and TRBJ1-1, with a possible D match to TRBD1 (5 bases). V was clipped by 7 bases and J by 5 bases, with 17 bases between them. The CDR3 consists of 14 residues.

Ten or more counts support this clonotype. The chain joins TRBV28 to TRBJ2-1, with 12 bases identical to TRBD2. The length of the CDR3 is 14 residues. Trimming cost V 3 bases and J 9 bases; bases outside gene matches: 3. Germline CDR1 and CDR2: MDHEN and SYDVKM. CDR3 DNA sequence: TGTGCCAGCAGTTTGCCTAGCGGGGGGGCTGAGCAGTTCTTC. Translating it yields CASSLPSGGAEQFF. Complete variable domain (other parts from reference TRBV28 and TRBJ2-1): DVKVTQSSRYLVKRTGEKVFLECVQDMDHENMFWYRQDPGLGLRLIYFSYDVKMKEKGDIPEGYSVSREKKERFSLILESASTNQTSMYLCASSLPSGGAEQFFGPGTRLTVL.

This chain joins TRBV7-8 and TRBJ2-7; TRBD2 matches 8 bases. The CDR3 length is 14 residues. J gave up 5 bases and V 0 bases, and 3 bases lay outside the gene matches. The germline V gene has CDR1 SGHVS and CDR2 FQNEAQ. CDR3 loop: CASSLAGTSDEQYF. CDR3 coding DNA: TGTGCCAGCAGCTTAGCCGGGACTAGTGACGAGCAGTACTTC.

The table lists this clonotype with a count of one. The V call is TRBV10-2, the J call TRBJ2-3, with TRBD2 as a possible D gene (6 bases). This CDR3 comprises 15 residues. The ends were cut back, 7 bases at V and 3 bases at J, with 17 bases in the middle. Germline values: CDR1 WSHSY, CDR2 SAAADI. The CDR3 loop reads CASTPTGVSTDTQYF. The CDR3 DNA follows: TGCGCCAGCACCCCAACGGGGGTATCGACAGATACGCAGTATTTT.

The chain couples TRBV29-1 to TRBJ1-3; a weak D match, TRBD1 (5 bases). This CDR3 spans 13 amino acids. V was pared by 6 bases and J by 0 bases, with 9 bases between. CDR1 is SQVTM, CDR2 ANQGSEA, per germline. In nucleotides, the CDR3 is TGCAGCGTCGCCGACAGCTCTGGAAACACCATATATTTT. Translated: CSVADSSGNTIYF.

This clonotype was counted a few times. The rearrangement links TRBV11-2 to TRBJ2-2; 15 bases are a match to TRBD2. V gave up 5 bases and J gave up 0 bases; unmatched junction bases: 4. CDR1 and CDR2 (germline): SGHAT, FQNNGV. The CDR3 is 18 amino acids. The CDR3 here is CASSPGLAGGPNTGELFF. CDR3 in DNA: TGTGCCAGCAGCCCGGGACTAGCGGGGGGACCGAACACCGGGGAGCTGTTTTTT.

In its sample, this clonotype was seen once. V is TRBV29-1 and J is TRBJ2-3; 8 nucleotides line up with TRBD2. The germline V gene encodes CDR1 SQVTM and CDR2 ANQGSEA. Losses at the gene ends were 7 bases for V and 4 bases for J; bases not matched to a gene: 13. The CDR3 is 15 residues long. CDR3 residues: CSAARTSTFSDTQYF. The CDR3 DNA reads as TGCAGCGCCGCCCGGACTAGCACCTTCTCAGATACGCAGTATTTT.

The gene calls are TRBV20-1 and TRBJ1-2, with D possibly TRBD1 on 6 matching bases. The CDR3 totals 15 residues. Per germline, CDR1 DFQATT and CDR2 SNEGSKA (reference sequence). V lost 6 bases, J lost 7 bases, and 24 bases lay in between. Here the CDR3 reads CSAARTGTGGVGYTF. In nucleotides, the CDR3 is TGCAGTGCCGCCCGGACCGGGACGGGGGGCGTTGGCTACACCTTC.

As concerns this clonotype: This may arise from a read error, as a much more abundant clone is one base away. V gene TRBV5-6 combines with J gene TRBJ1-5, with D possibly being TRBD1 (6 bases). This CDR3 is built from 13 residues. With 7 bases removed from V and 7 bases from J, the gap between germline ends came to 15 bases. The germline V gene has CDR1 SGHDT and CDR2 YYEEEE. This chain's CDR3 is CASGLRGGQPQHF. CDR3 coding DNA: TGTGCCAGCGGTCTCAGGGGAGGCCAGCCCCAGCATTTT.

The chain uses TRBV18 and TRBJ2-1; 7 bases align to TRBD1. Germline V gene data show CDR1 as KGHSH and CDR2 as LQKENI. J gave up 8 bases and V 5 bases, and 6 bases lay outside the gene matches. The CDR3 contains 13 residues. CDR3 loop: CASSTRQGDEQFF. The CDR3 nucleotides read TGTGCCAGCTCAACCCGCCAGGGGGATGAGCAGTTCTTC. The full variable domain, rest sourced from reference TRBV18 and TRBJ2-1, is NAGVMQNPRHLVRRRGQEARLRCSPMKGHSHVYWYRQLPEEGLKFMVYLQKENIIDESGMPKERFSAEFPKEGPSILRIQQVVRGDSAAYFCASSTRQGDEQFFGPGTRLTVL.

The sample holds many counts of this clonotype. V usage is TRBV15 and J usage is TRBJ1-1; no firm D call. Germline CDR1 is LNHNV and CDR2 is YYDKDF (reference sequence). CDR3 length: 12 residues. Trimming shortened V by 1 base and J by 10 bases, and 10 bases separated the two germline ends. The CDR3 sequence: CATSRVPGGAFF. CDR3 in DNA: TGTGCCACCAGCAGAGTCCCCGGAGGAGCTTTCTTT.

As to this clonotype: The junction differs from germline at one of its ends, possibly a read error. The V and J genes are TRBV6-5 and TRBJ2-1, with 8 bases aligning to TRBD2. This CDR3 has 15 amino acids. Per germline, CDR1 MNHEY and CDR2 SVGAGI. The CDR3, as DNA: TGTGCCAACAGTTACGGAGGACTAGCCATCAATGAGCAGTTCTTC. Translated, it gives CANSYGGLAINEQFF.

This clonotype has at least ten counts. This chain links TRBV7-2 with TRBJ1-5, with D possibly matching TRBD1 (5 bases). Germline V lookup: CDR1 SGHTA, CDR2 FQGNSA. The CDR3 has 14 amino acids. Trimming left V 5 bases short and J 3 bases short, with 11 bases between. The CDR3 DNA reads as TGTGCCAGCAGCCTTCCCGGGGCCAATCAGCCCCAGCATTTT. Encoded protein: CASSLPGANQPQHF.

This clonotype was picked up a small number of times. The rearrangement joins TRBV3-1 to TRBJ1-3; 7 nucleotides align to TRBD1. Unmatched junction bases numbered 6, after V lost 3 bases and J lost 4 bases. There are 15 residues in the CDR3. Germline assignment: CDR1 LGHDT and CDR2 YNNKEL (reference sequence). CDR3 coding DNA: TGTGCCAGCAGCCACCCGACAGGGCCCGGAAACACCATATATTTT. Protein sequence: CASSHPTGPGNTIYF.

As to this clonotype: A read error is possible here, since a much larger clone lies one base away. The chain has TRBV5-1 and TRBJ2-7, with TRBD2 matching over 7 bases. This CDR3 has 13 amino acids. Looked up from germline, CDR1 is SGHRS and CDR2 is YFSETQ. V gave up 6 bases and J gave up 2 bases; unmatched junction bases: 5. In nucleotides, the CDR3 is TGCGCCAGCAACCGGGGGGACCCCTACGAGCAGTACTTC. This codes for CASNRGDPYEQYF.